A single TCR beta chain is shown here with its context. The target antigen is unknown. The data stem from a study of T cell responses to AZD1222 COVID-19 vaccine. Study-wide results and limits: Among those given AZD1222, only six were seropositive at baseline. Elevations in Spike-specific TCR breadth and depth followed administration of two AZD1222 doses. Every sample of the repertoires postdated the peak T cell response.

Assay: immunoSEQ multiplex PCR; the TCRdb copy retains only in-frame clones and omits some. This sample has more than 95,000 clones, with 70% to 90% found just once. The CDR3 consists of 15 residues. CDR1 is SGHAT, CDR2 FQNNGV, per germline. V dropped 0 bases and J dropped 7 bases, with 15 bases sitting between them. The rearrangement joins TRBV11-2 to TRBJ1-1; D unresolved. Sequences were derived from peripheral blood, sampled on day 0 of MenACWY control vaccination. This clonotype was obtained from an adult in good health. The CDR3 coding sequence is TGTGCCAGCAGCTTAGATCGTCTAGGGTTGGATGAAGCTTTCTTT. Residues: CASSLDRLGLDEAFF.